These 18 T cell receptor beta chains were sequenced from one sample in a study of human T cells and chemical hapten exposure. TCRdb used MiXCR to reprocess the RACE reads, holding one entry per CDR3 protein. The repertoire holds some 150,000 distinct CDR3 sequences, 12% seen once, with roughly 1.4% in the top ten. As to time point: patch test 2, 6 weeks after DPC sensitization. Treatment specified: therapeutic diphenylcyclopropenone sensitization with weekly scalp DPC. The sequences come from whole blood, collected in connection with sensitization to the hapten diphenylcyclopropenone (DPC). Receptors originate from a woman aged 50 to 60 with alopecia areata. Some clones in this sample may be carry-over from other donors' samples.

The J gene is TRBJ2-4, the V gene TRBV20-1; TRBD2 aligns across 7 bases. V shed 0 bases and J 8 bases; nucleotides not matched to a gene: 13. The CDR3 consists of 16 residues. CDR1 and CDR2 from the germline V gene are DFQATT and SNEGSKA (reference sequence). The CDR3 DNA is TGCAGTGCTAGAGATCCGGGCGGGAGAGGGTTGGACATTCAGTACTTC. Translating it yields CSARDPGGRGLDIQYF.

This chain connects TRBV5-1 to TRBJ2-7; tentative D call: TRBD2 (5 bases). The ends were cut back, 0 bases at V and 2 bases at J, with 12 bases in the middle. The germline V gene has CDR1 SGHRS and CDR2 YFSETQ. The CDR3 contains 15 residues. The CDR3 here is CASSLGSSRTYEQYF. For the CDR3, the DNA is TGCGCCAGCAGCTTGGGATCTAGCAGAACCTACGAGCAGTACTTC.

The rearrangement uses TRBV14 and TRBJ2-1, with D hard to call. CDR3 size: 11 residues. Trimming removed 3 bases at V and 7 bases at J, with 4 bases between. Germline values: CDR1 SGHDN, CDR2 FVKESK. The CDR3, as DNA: TGTGCCAGCAGCCAGGCAAATGAGCAGTTCTTC. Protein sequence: CASSQANEQFF.

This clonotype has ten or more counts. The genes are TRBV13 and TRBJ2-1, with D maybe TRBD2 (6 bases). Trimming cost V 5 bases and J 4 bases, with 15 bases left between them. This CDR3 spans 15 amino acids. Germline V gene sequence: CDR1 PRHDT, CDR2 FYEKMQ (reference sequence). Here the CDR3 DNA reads TGTGCCAGCAGCCTCCGAAGGGCGGGATACAATGAGCAGTTCTTC. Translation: CASSLRRAGYNEQFF. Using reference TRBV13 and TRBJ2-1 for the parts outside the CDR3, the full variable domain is AAGVIQSPRHLIKEKRETATLKCYPIPRHDTVYWYQQGPGQDPQFLISFYEKMQSDKGSIPDRFSAQQFSDYHSELNMSSLELGDSALYFCASSLRRAGYNEQFFGPGTRLTVL.

CDR3 bases: TGTGCCAGCAGCCTTGCTGGAAACATGAACACTGAAGCTTTCTTT. Its protein product is CASSLAGNMNTEAFF. The rearrangement uses TRBV28 and TRBJ1-1, with D unresolved. In germline, CDR1 is MDHEN, CDR2 SYDVKM. There are 15 residues in the CDR3. Trimming shortened V by 6 bases and J by 0 bases, and 14 bases separated the two germline ends.

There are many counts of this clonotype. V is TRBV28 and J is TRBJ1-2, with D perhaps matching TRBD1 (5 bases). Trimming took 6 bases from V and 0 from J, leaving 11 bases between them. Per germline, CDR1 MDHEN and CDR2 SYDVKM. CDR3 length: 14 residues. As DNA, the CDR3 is TGTGCCAGCAGACCGGGGGGGGCTAACTATGGCTACACCTTC. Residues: CASRPGGANYGYTF.

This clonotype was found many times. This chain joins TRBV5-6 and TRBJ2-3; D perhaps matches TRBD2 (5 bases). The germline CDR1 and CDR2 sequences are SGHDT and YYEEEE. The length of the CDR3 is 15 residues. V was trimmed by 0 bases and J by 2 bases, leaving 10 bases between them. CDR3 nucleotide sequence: TGTGCCAGCAGCTTGGCCGAGCGGCACACAGATACGCAGTATTTT. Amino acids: CASSLAERHTDTQYF.

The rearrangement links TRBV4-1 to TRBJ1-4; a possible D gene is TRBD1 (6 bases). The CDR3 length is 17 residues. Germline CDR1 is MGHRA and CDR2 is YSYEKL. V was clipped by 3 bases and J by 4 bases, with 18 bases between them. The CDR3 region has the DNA TGCGCCAGCAGCCAGACGCCCGTCGGGGGCATTAATGAAAAACTGTTTTTT. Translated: CASSQTPVGGINEKLFF.

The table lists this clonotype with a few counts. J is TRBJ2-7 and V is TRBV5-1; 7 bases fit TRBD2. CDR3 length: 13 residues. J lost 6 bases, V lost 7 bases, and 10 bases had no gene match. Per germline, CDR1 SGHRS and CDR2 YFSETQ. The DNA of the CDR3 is TGCGCCAGCTCCCTGACTAGCCAAGGCGAGCAGTACTTC. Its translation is CASSLTSQGEQYF.

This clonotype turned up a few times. Here the CDR3 DNA reads TGTGCCAGCAGTTGGCGGGGCAGGGGGTCCGGAAACACCATATATTTT. It specifies CASSWRGRGSGNTIYF. The chain couples TRBV27 to TRBJ1-3; 7 nucleotides match TRBD1. This CDR3 is built from 16 residues. The trim removed 4 bases at V and 4 bases at J, leaving 10 bases unmatched. CDR1 and CDR2 from the germline V gene are MNHEY and SMNVEV (reference sequence).

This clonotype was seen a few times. CDR3 sequence reads: CASSIRLGDTQYF. The CDR3 coding sequence is TGTGCCAGTAGTATAAGGCTGGGGGATACGCAGTATTTT. The chain joins TRBV19 to TRBJ2-3; unclear D gene. Trimming left V 2 bases short and J 6 bases short, with 9 bases between. This CDR3 has 13 residues. Germline CDR1 and CDR2: LNHDA and SQIVND (reference sequence).

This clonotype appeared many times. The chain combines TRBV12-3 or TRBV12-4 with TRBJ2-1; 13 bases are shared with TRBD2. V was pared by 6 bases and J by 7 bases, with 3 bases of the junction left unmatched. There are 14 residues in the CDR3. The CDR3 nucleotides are TGTGCCAGCAGACTAGCGGGAGGGTGGAATGAGCAGTTCTTC. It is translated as CASRLAGGWNEQFF.

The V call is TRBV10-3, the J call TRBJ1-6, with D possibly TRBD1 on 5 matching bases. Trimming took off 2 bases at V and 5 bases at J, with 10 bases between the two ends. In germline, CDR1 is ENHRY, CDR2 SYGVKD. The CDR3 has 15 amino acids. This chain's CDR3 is CAISERGENNSPLHF. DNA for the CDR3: TGTGCCATCAGTGAGAGGGGAGAAAATAATTCACCCCTCCACTTT.

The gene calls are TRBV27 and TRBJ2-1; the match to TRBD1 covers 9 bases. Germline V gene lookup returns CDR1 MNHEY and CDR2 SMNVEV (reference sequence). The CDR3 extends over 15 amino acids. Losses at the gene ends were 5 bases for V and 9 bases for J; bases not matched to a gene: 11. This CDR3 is CASSPGTGRWSEQFF. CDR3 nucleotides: TGTGCCAGCAGTCCCGGGACAGGGCGGTGGAGTGAGCAGTTCTTC.

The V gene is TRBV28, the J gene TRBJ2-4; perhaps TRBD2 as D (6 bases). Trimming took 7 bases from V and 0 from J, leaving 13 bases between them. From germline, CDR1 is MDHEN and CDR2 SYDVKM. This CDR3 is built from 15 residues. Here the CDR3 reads CASMGQGLAKNIQYF. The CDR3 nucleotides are TGTGCCAGCATGGGTCAGGGACTAGCCAAAAACATTCAGTACTTC.

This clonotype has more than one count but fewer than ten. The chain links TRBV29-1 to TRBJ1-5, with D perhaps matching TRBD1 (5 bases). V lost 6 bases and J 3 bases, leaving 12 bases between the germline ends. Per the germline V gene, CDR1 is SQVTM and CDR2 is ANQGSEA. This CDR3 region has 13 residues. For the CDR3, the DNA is TGCAGCGTGGGGGACGGCCCCAATCAGCCCCAGCATTTT. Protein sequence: CSVGDGPNQPQHF.

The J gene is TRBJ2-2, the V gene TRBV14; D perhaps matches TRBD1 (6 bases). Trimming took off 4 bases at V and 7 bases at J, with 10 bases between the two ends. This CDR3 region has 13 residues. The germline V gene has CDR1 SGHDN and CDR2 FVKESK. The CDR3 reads CASSPTGIGELFF. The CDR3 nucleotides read TGTGCCAGCAGCCCCACAGGGATCGGGGAGCTGTTTTTT.

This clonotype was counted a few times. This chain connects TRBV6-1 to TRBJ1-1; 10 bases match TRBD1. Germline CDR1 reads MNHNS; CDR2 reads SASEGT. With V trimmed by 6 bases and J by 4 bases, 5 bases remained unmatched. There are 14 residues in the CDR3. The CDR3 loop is CASRPRTGGTEAFF. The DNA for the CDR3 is TGTGCCAGCAGACCTCGGACAGGGGGCACTGAAGCTTTCTTT.